A single sample is the source of the 6 T cell receptor beta chains below, sequenced in a study of T-cell memory formation after mild COVID-19. TCRdb fed the 5' RACE reads into MiXCR, producing one record per CDR3 protein. This sample has hundreds of thousands of distinct CDR3 sequences, with 15% to 20% found just once. Input material: PBMCs or a T cell subset sorted from them (not recorded which). These receptors were taken from an adult woman who had mild COVID-19 (a few samples of this study predate the infection). Cell type and time point are not known.

This clonotype was observed a handful of times. The V call is TRBV12-3 or TRBV12-4, the J call TRBJ1-1, with D maybe TRBD1 (5 bases). This CDR3 has 14 amino acids. V was trimmed by 7 bases and J by 5 bases, leaving 17 bases between them. The CDR3 coding sequence is TGTGCCAGCAACTCCCTAGGGGAGTATACTGAAGCTTTCTTT. This gives the protein CASNSLGEYTEAFF.

This chain joins TRBV14 and TRBJ1-5, with D unclear. Germline V gives CDR1 SGHDN, CDR2 FVKESK. The CDR3 covers 13 residues. Deletions cut 0 bases from V and 7 bases from J, with 7 bases between. CDR3 nucleotide sequence: TGTGCCAGCAGCCAAGATAACAGACAGCCCCAGCATTTT. This translates into CASSQDNRQPQHF.

This clonotype was detected only a few times. V is TRBV3-1 and J is TRBJ2-7; possibly TRBD1 for D (6 bases). The germline V gene has CDR1 LGHDT and CDR2 YNNKEL (reference sequence). This CDR3 contains 16 residues. Between the trimmed V and J ends, which lost 10 bases and 3 bases, there was a span of 25 bases. This CDR3 is CATSQRGTLKGYEQYF. The CDR3 nucleotides read TGTGCCACCTCTCAAAGGGGGACACTAAAGGGCTACGAGCAGTACTTC.

The chain links TRBV20-1 to TRBJ2-7; 10 nucleotides align to TRBD2. The CDR3 is 13 amino acids. The germline V gene encodes CDR1 DFQATT and CDR2 SNEGSKA (reference sequence). The junction had 8 bases not matched to a gene; V was cut back by 3 bases and J by 9 bases. The CDR3 sequence: CSARGSGGAAQYF. As DNA, the CDR3 is TGCAGTGCTAGGGGCAGCGGGGGGGCCGCGCAGTACTTC.

This clonotype was found a few times. The V call is TRBV5-4, the J call TRBJ2-7; the D call may be TRBD1 or TRBD2 (5 bases each). This CDR3 has 17 residues. Germline lookup yields CDR1 SGHNT and CDR2 YYREEE (reference sequence). Trimming removed 3 bases at V and 0 bases at J, with 19 bases between. DNA of the CDR3: TGTGCCAGCAGCTCCCGGGGCCTCAATTCGGGCTCCTACGAGCAGTACTTC. Translated, it gives CASSSRGLNSGSYEQYF.

This clonotype was counted between two and nine times. This chain connects TRBV9 to TRBJ2-6; no clear D. V was cut by 3 bases and J by 1 base, with 8 bases left in between. Germline-derived CDR1 and CDR2 are SGDLS and YYNGEE. There are 15 residues in the CDR3. CDR3 in amino acids: CASSGTLSGANVLTF. The CDR3 nucleotides read TGTGCCAGCAGCGGCACCCTTTCTGGGGCCAACGTCCTGACTTTC.